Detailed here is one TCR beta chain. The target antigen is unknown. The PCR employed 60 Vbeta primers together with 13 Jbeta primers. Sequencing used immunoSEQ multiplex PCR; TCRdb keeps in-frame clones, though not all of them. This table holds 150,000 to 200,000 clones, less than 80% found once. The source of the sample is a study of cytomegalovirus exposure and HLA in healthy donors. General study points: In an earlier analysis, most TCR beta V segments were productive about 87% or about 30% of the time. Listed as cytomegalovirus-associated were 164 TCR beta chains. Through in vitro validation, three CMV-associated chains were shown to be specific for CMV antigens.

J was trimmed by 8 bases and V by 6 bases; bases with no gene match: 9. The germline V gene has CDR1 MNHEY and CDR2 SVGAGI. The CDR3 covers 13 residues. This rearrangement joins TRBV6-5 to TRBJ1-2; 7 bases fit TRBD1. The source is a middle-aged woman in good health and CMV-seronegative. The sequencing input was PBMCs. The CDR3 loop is CASRGTGVGGYTF. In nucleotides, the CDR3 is TGTGCCAGCAGAGGAACAGGGGTTGGCGGCTACACCTTC.